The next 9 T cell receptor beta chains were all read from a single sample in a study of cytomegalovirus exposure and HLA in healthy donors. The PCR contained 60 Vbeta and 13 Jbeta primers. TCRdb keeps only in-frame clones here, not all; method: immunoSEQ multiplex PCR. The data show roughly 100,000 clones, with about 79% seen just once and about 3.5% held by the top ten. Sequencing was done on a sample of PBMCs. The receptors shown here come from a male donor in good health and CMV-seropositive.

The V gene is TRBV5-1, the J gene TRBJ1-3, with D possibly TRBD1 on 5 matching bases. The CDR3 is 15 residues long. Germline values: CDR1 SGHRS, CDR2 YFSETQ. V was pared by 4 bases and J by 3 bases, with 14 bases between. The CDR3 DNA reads TGCGCCAGCAGCCCGCACCAGGGAGGTGGAAACACCATATATTTT. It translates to CASSPHQGGGNTIYF.

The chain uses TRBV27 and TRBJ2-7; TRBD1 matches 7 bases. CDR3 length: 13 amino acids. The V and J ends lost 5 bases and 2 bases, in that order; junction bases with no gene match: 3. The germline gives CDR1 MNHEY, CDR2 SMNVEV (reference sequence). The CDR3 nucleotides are TGTGCCAGCAGTCCCGGGACAGCCTACGAGCAGTACTTC. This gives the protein CASSPGTAYEQYF.

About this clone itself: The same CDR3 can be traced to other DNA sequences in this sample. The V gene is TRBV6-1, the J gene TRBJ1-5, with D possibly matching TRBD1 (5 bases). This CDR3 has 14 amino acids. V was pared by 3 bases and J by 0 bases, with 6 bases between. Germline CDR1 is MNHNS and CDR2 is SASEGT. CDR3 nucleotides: TGTGCCAGCAGTGAGCAGGGTAGCAATCAGCCCCAGCATTTT. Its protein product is CASSEQGSNQPQHF.

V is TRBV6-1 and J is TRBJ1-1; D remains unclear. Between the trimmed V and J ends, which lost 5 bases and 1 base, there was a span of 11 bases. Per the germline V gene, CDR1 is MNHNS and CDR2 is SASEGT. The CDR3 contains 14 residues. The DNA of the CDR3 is TGTGCCAGCAGTCCGTGGTACTGGAACACTGAAGCTTTCTTT. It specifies CASSPWYWNTEAFF.

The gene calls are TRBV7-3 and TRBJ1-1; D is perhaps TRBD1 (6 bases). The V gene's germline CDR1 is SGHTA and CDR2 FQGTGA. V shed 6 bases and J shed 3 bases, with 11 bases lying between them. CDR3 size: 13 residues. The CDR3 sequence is CASRSAGDTEAFF. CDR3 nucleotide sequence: TGTGCCAGCAGAAGTGCAGGGGACACTGAAGCTTTCTTT.

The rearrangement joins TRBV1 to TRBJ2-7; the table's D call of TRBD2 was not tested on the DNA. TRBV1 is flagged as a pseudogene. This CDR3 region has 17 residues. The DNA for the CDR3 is TGCACCAGCAGCCAAGCAACCCTAGCGGGGGGACCCTACGAGCAGTACTTC. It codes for CTSSQATLAGGPYEQYF.

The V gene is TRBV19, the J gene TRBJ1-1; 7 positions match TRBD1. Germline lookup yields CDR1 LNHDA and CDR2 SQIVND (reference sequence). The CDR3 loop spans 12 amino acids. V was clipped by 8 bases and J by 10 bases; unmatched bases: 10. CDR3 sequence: CASHQRGRGAFF. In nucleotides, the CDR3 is TGTGCCAGTCACCAAAGGGGGCGAGGAGCTTTCTTT.

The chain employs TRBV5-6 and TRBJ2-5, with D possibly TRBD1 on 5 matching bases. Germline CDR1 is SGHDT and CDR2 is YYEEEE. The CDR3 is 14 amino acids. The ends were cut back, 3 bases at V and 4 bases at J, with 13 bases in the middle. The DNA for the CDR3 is TGTGCCAGCAGCTCGCCAGGGTCCCCAGAGACCCAGTACTTC. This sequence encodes CASSSPGSPETQYF.

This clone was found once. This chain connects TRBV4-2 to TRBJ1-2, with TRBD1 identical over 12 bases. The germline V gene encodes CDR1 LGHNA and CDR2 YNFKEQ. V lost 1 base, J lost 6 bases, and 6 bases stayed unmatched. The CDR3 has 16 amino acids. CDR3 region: CASSQGSGTGGHGYTF. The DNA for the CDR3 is TGTGCCAGCAGCCAAGGCTCCGGGACAGGGGGCCATGGCTACACCTTC.